A single T cell receptor (beta chain) is shown here with its context. Antigen: not known. Total RNA and DNA came together from about 19-30 mg of bulk tissue without cell sorting. These data come from a study of tumor-infiltrating lymphocytes in primary liver carcinoma. Study conclusions and caveats: Blood's top-250-clone fraction was significantly lower than that of tumors (p = 0.039).

Starting material of roughly 550 ng total RNA yielded TCR beta cDNA via a constant-region primer. Nested multiplex PCR, run for three rounds with slightly modified ARM-PCR, yielded TCR beta libraries. The first two PCR rounds used TRBV1-TRBV30 forward primers with a C-beta reverse primer, roughly 11 cycles each. One entry per CDR3 protein results from TCRdb running MiXCR on the multiplex PCR reads. Of almost 55,000 distinct CDR3 sequences listed, about 70% were seen once; the top ten hold 25%. This CDR3 contains 13 residues. V lost 4 bases and J lost 3, with 9 bases in between. Germline lookup yields CDR1 SGHTA and CDR2 FQGTGA.

This rearrangement joins TRBV7-3 to TRBJ1-1, with no clear D. Sequencing was done on a sample of liver tumor tissue from sampling region 2. The subset here: tumor region T2, inferior pole. The TCR comes from a man in his forties or fifties with primary liver carcinoma and hepatitis B virus infection. The CDR3 spells CASSSQRDTEAFF. As DNA, the CDR3 is TGTGCCAGCAGCTCTCAGAGGGACACTGAAGCTTTCTTT.